The rows below give T cell receptor beta chains drawn from one sample of a study of brain metastases from non-small cell lung cancer. Using immunoSEQ multiplex PCR, the repertoire was profiled, and TCRdb retains in-frame clones only, with some absent. The sample has approximately 2,000 clones, approximately 90% seen once. The sample consisted of primary lung tumor tissue. Receptor source: a donor at least 40 years old with non-small cell lung cancer. Both conserved end residues are part of each CDR3. Each record gives: clone size, J gene, D gene, V gene, CDR3 DNA, CDR3 protein. A D gene is named only where the DNA matches it firmly. Rows may omit the clone size; those that give it use once, few, many or a size class.

>-|TRBJ2-1|TRBD2|TRBV2
TGTGCCAGCAGTGGGGACTACTTCAATGAGCAGTTCTTC
CASSGDYFNEQFF
>once|TRBJ1-4|TRBD1|TRBV4-1
TGCGCCAGCAGCCAAAAACAGGGGGGGACTGAAAAACTGTTTTTT
CASSQKQGGTEKLFF
>-|TRBJ2-3|-|TRBV7-8
TGTGCCAGCAGCTTCACAGATACGCAGTATTTT
CASSFTDTQYF
>-|TRBJ1-5|-|TRBV4-2
TGTGCCAGCAGCCCCACCAGCAGCCAAAATCAGCCCCAGCATTTT
CASSPTSSQNQPQHF
>-|TRBJ2-3|-|TRBV24-1
TGTGCCACCAGTGCCCCCGTGCCCTTTGATACGCAGTATTTT
CATSAPVPFDTQYF
>-|TRBJ2-7|-|TRBV6-6
TGTGCCAGCAGTTTCACCCCTTACGAGCAGTACTTC
CASSFTPYEQYF
>-|TRBJ1-1|-|TRBV3-1/TRBV3-2
TGTGCCAGCAGCCGTCCCGCGCAGTCACCGGCTTTCTTT
CASSRPAQSPAFF
>-|TRBJ2-3|TRBD1|TRBV6-5
TGTGCCAGCAGAAACCCGGGACAGGGTGCAGATACGCAGTATTTT
CASRNPGQGADTQYF
>-|TRBJ1-2|-|TRBV7-9
TGTGCCAGCAGCTTAGAGGCCCGGTTCAGGTCCCATGGCTACACCTTC
CASSLEARFRSHGYTF
>-|TRBJ1-2|-|TRBV14
TGTGCCAGCAGCCAAGATCGACAGTATGGCTACACCTTC
CASSQDRQYGYTF
>-|TRBJ1-5|TRBD1|TRBV29-1
TGCAGCGTGGGACAGGGAAGTTATCAGCCCCAGCATTTT
CSVGQGSYQPQHF
>-|TRBJ2-7|TRBD1|TRBV2
TGTGCCAGCAGTGAAGCGTGGGGACAGGCCCTGGACGAGCAGTACTTC
CASSEAWGQALDEQYF
>-|TRBJ2-5|-|TRBV18
TGTGCCAGCTCACCACGGGCCCTCCAAGAGACCCAGTACTTC
CASSPRALQETQYF
>once|TRBJ1-4|-|TRBV28
TGTGCCAGCAGTTTACAGACAACTAATGAAAAACTGTTTTTT
CASSLQTTNEKLFF
>-|TRBJ2-1|TRBD2|TRBV6-5
TGTGCCAGCAGTTACGAAGCGGGGGGGCAAGATGAGCAGTTCTTC
CASSYEAGGQDEQFF
>few|TRBJ1-1|-|TRBV5-1
TGCGCCAGCAGCTTGATTGGCGACGGTGAAGCTTTCTTT
CASSLIGDGEAFF
>-|TRBJ1-2|-|TRBV5-1
TGCGCCAGCAGCCATACAGGGACGGAGGGCTACACCTTC
CASSHTGTEGYTF
>-|TRBJ1-6|-|TRBV6-5
TGTGCCAGCCAACAGTATAATTCACCCCTCCACTTT
CASQQYNSPLHF
>-|TRBJ2-7|TRBD1|TRBV5-6
TGTGCCAGCAGCTTGCCGGACAGGGCAGCAAAGCAGTACTTC
CASSLPDRAAKQYF